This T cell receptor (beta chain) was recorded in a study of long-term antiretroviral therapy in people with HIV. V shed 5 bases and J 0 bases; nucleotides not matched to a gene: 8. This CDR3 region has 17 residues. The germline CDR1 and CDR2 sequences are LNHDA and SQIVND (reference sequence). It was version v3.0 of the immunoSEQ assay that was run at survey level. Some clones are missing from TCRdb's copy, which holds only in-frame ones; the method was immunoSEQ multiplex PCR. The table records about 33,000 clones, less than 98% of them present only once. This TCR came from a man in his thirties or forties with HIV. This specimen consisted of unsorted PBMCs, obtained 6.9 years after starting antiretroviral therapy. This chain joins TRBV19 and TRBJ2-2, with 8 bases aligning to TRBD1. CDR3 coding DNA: TGTGCCAGTAGTGCCGGACAGGGTTTCGCGAACACCGGGGAGCTGTTTTTT. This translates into CASSAGQGFANTGELFF.